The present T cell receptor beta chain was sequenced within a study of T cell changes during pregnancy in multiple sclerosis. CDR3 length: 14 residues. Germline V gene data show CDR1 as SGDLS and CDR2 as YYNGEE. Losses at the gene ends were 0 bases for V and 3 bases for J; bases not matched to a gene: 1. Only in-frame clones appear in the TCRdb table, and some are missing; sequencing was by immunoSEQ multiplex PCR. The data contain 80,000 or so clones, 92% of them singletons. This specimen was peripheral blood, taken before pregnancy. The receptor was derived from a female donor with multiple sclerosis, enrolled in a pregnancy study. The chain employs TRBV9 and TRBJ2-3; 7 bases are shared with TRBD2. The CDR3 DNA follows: TGTGCCAGCAGCGTAGACGGGAGGACAGATACGCAGTATTTT. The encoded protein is CASSVDGRTDTQYF.